This T cell receptor beta chain was documented in a study of immune evolution from preneoplasia to lung adenocarcinoma. Patients had resection in Japan or China between the mid-2010s and the late 2010s. Only one count was recorded for this clone. V was pared by 4 bases and J by 8 bases, with 12 bases between. The V gene's germline CDR1 is PRHDT and CDR2 FYEKMQ (reference sequence). The CDR3 has 13 amino acids. Method: immunoSEQ multiplex PCR; TCRdb's copy keeps in-frame clones and lacks some. The table includes some 6,500 clones, around 80% detected once. The rearrangement links TRBV13 to TRBJ2-1; D unclear. This TCR derives from a person in their 60s with lung adenocarcinoma. Sequences were obtained from FFPE invasive lung adenocarcinoma tissue. CDR3 protein: CASSSRHRDEQFF. The DNA for the CDR3 is TGTGCCAGCAGCTCTAGACACCGCGATGAGCAGTTCTTC.